A single T cell receptor (beta chain) is shown here with its context. Its antigen remains unidentified. No base qualities exist here, and no much larger clone lies one base off it. The entry originates in a study of blood T cell repertoires in COVID-19 (dated by TCRdb to 2020 to 2021). Some background on the complete study: Samples from collaborators originated in the United States, Italy and Spain and spanned both the acute and convalescent phases of COVID-19. The material from the prospective study consisted of cDNA or gDNA derived from T cells, B-cell-depleted T cells, or PBMCs. Deeply sampled blood TCRbeta repertoires from subjects exposed to, actively infected with, or recovered from COVID-19 were included in the dataset. A freely available public database, intended as a resource for researchers studying the immune response to SARS-CoV-2, is where the repertoires were released. The samples were drawn from the first 160 participants of the ongoing ImmuneRACE study and from over 950 subjects provided by 6 global collaborators. Sample metadata almost always included a de-identified subject ID, COVID-19 status, age in years and sex. Where available, HLA class I and class II types were obtained from metadata supplied by the sample provider rather than from assay-based typing. The investigation overall reported the following: The quantity of clinical and demographic metadata differed by source and by participant and was supplied without curation.

The collaborating institutions used their own protocols to collect whole blood in K2EDTA tubes. Collaborator samples were shipped for TCRbeta analysis as frozen whole blood, isolated PBMCs, or DNA extracted from either sample type. The immunoSEQ Assay, a bias-controlled multiplex PCR, was used to amplify TCRbeta CDR3 regions from genomic DNA. The original pipeline was this. The number of nucleated cells in each sample was estimated from the amplification of reference gene primers within the assay. Sequence reads were collapsed and filtered to measure the absolute abundance of every unique TCRbeta CDR3 rearrangement. For each sample, productive Simpson clonality was calculated as the square root of Simpson's diversity index over productive rearrangements. As stored in TCRdb, this immuneACCESS dataset retains in-frame rearrangements with V and J assigned. A fraction of the clones does not appear; measured against another copy, unresolved V genes explain less than half of the discrepancy, and the remainder lacks a known reason. V and J calls and clone size come straight from that table; D and trimming were deduced from the DNA. This sample has roughly 45,000 clones in its table, and about four fifths of those were observed once. The ten largest clones represent about 4% of the sample.

Relative to germline, V is missing 7 bases and J is missing 5 bases, with 2 bases of the junction outside any gene match. The CDR3 runs 13 amino acids, cysteine and phenylalanine included. CDR3 DNA is the only sequence kept; it has 39 bases, read in frame from the first base. From a lookup of the germline V gene, CDR1 and CDR2 are WSHSY and SAAADI. The sequencing input was peripheral blood. This receptor was taken from a middle-aged man with active COVID-19. The rearranged chain carries TRBV10-2 and TRBJ1-5, with 10 bases matching TRBD1. The CDR3 has the sequence CASTGQGDQPQHF. In nucleotide form, the sequence is TGCGCCAGCACCGGACAGGGGGATCAGCCCCAGCATTTT.